A selection of T cell receptor beta chains follows, all from one sample in a study of blood T cell repertoires in COVID-19. The method was immunoSEQ multiplex PCR; TCRdb's version includes in-frame clones alone and lacks a portion of them. The sample holds roughly 500,000 clones, 85% to 90% seen once. The sequencing sample was made of PBMCs or T cells enriched from blood (not recorded which). Source of these receptors: a woman between 35 and 50 years old who had recovered from COVID-19. Both conserved end residues are part of each CDR3. A D gene is named only where the DNA matches it firmly. Size tells how often a clone was seen (once, few, many) or the class of an expanded clone, and some rows leave it out.

cdr3_aa cdr3_nt clone_size d_call j_call v_call
CASSLGNSGGPEQFF TGTGCCAGCAGCTTAGGAAATAGCGGGGGACCAGAGCAGTTCTTC - TRBD2 TRBJ2-1 TRBV11-2
CASSSNRGGNTEAFF TGTGCCAGCAGCTCAAACAGGGGTGGGAACACTGAAGCTTTCTTT - TRBD1 TRBJ1-1 TRBV7-8
CASSLRRGPYNEQFF TGTGCCAGCAGCCTAAGGAGGGGGCCATACAATGAGCAGTTCTTC - - TRBJ2-1 TRBV7-9
CASSRPGDYGYTF TGTGCCAGCAGCCGACCAGGGGACTACGGCTACACCTTC - - TRBJ1-2 TRBV6-5
CASGPKGVSAGVYNEQFF TGTGCTAGTGGGCCCAAAGGGGTTTCAGCGGGAGTCTACAATGAGCAGTTCTTC - TRBD2 TRBJ2-1 TRBV12-5
CASSLGLGTQAYEQYF TGCGCCAGCAGCTTGGGGTTGGGGACTCAAGCCTACGAGCAGTACTTC - - TRBJ2-7 TRBV5-1
CASSPQQGQTQYF TGTGCCAGCAGCCCGCAACAGGGGCAGACCCAGTACTTC - TRBD1 TRBJ2-5 TRBV7-2
CASSDRDRGYEQYF TGCGCCAGCAGTGACCGGGACAGGGGCTACGAGCAGTACTTC - TRBD1 TRBJ2-7 TRBV10-1
CASDPVRGPSGNTIYF TGTGCCAGTGACCCCGTACGGGGTCCCTCTGGAAACACCATATATTTT - - TRBJ1-3 TRBV19
CASSADPNREGYTF TGTGCCAGCAGCGCTGACCCGAACCGGGAGGGCTACACCTTC - - TRBJ1-2 TRBV28
CASSTANPGQGGLNQPQHF TGTGCCAGCAGCACGGCTAACCCCGGGCAGGGAGGCTTGAATCAGCCCCAGCATTTT - - TRBJ1-5 TRBV21-1
CASSQVGNTGELFF TGTGCCAGCAGCCAAGTCGGGAACACCGGGGAGCTGTTTTTT - - TRBJ2-2 TRBV14
CASSDHYRGDGYTF TGTGCCAGCAGTGACCATTATCGGGGGGATGGCTACACCTTC - - TRBJ1-2 TRBV6-4
CAISESTGANLYEQYF TGTGCCATCAGTGAGTCTACAGGGGCGAACCTCTACGAGCAGTACTTC - TRBD1 TRBJ2-7 TRBV10-3
CASSFRVASYGYTF TGTGCCAGCAGCTTTCGGGTGGCCAGCTATGGCTACACCTTC - - TRBJ1-2 TRBV7-9
CASSIGTSGKVLTF TGTGCCAGCAGTATAGGGACTAGCGGGAAGGTCCTGACTTTC - TRBD2 TRBJ2-6 TRBV6-5
CASSRSASYTGELFF TGCGCCAGCAGCCGCAGCGCGTCTTACACCGGGGAGCTGTTTTTT - - TRBJ2-2 TRBV4-3
CATSDSDRVGGYTF TGTGCCACCAGTGATTCGGACAGGGTAGGTGGCTACACCTTC - TRBD1 TRBJ1-2 TRBV24-1
CASSQEERRRQDFNQPQHF TGTGCCAGCAGCCAAGAAGAAAGAAGAAGACAGGATTTCAATCAGCCCCAGCATTTT - - TRBJ1-5 TRBV3-1/TRBV3-2
CASSPSGTGLNTEAFF TGTGCCAGCAGCCCGAGCGGCACTGGACTGAACACTGAAGCTTTCTTT - - TRBJ1-1 TRBV5-6
CASSNKIQQGADTQYF TGTGCCAGCAGCAACAAGATACAACAGGGGGCAGATACGCAGTATTTT - TRBD1 TRBJ2-3 TRBV5-4
CASSVDGTGYSPLHF TGTGCCAGCAGCGTAGACGGGACAGGTTATTCACCCCTCCACTTT - TRBD1 TRBJ1-6 TRBV9
CASSWGPGQGGYGYTF TGTGCCAGCAGCTGGGGACCTGGACAGGGGGGGTATGGCTACACCTTC - TRBD1 TRBJ1-2 TRBV5-6
CAISEQGKHNEQFF TGTGCCATCAGTGAACAGGGGAAACACAATGAGCAGTTCTTC - TRBD1 TRBJ2-1 TRBV10-3
CASRKLAGGDYEQYF TGTGCCAGCAGAAAACTAGCGGGAGGGGACTACGAGCAGTACTTC - TRBD2 TRBJ2-7 TRBV27
CASRNIGRDILPYGYTF TGTGCCAGTAGGAACATAGGTCGGGACATTCTACCCTATGGCTACACCTTC - - TRBJ1-2 TRBV19
CASSATGGSSGNTIYF TGTGCCAGCAGCGCAACGGGGGGTTCCTCTGGAAACACCATATATTTT - - TRBJ1-3 TRBV5-6
CASSPLAGGWELFF TGTGCCAGCAGCCCCTTGGCGGGGGGGTGGGAGCTGTTTTTT - TRBD2 TRBJ2-2 TRBV3-1/TRBV3-2
CASSIDSGSYNEQFF TGTGCCAGTAGTATAGACAGCGGATCCTACAATGAGCAGTTCTTC - - TRBJ2-1 TRBV19
CASGPPGQPVYSNQPQHF TGTGCCAGTGGGCCTCCGGGACAGCCTGTTTATAGCAATCAGCCCCAGCATTTT - TRBD1 TRBJ1-5 TRBV19
CASSFQAGDQNIQYF TGTGCCAGCAGTTTCCAAGCGGGAGATCAAAACATTCAGTACTTC once TRBD2 TRBJ2-4 TRBV6-5
CASSLMGTSFGTDTQYF TGTGCCAGCAGCTTAATGGGGACTAGCTTCGGCACAGATACGCAGTATTTT - TRBD2 TRBJ2-3 TRBV7-2
CASSWVTTGGSEQFF TGTGCCAGCAGCTGGGTCACTACCGGGGGTAGTGAGCAGTTCTTC - - TRBJ2-1 TRBV7-8